The rows below give T cell receptor beta chains drawn from one sample of a study of OX40 agonist ivuxolimab in advanced cancers. Using immunoSEQ multiplex PCR, the repertoire was profiled, and TCRdb retains in-frame clones only, with some absent. The sample lists roughly 42,000 clones; about 86% were seen once. The source was CD4+ or CD8+ T cells sorted from blood, collected in a trial of the OX40 agonist ivuxolimab. The receptors derive from an adult with an advanced solid tumor such as melanoma, head and neck, liver or kidney cancer. The CDR3 runs from the conserved cysteine through the conserved F or W. A D gene is named only where the DNA matches it firmly. Expanded clones are given a class, and other clones once, few, many or no size at all.

D gene	clone size	V gene	J gene	CDR3 protein	CDR3 DNA
NA	NA	TRBV28	TRBJ1-1	CASSSGRGNTEAFF	TGTGCCAGCAGTTCGGGCAGGGGGAACACTGAAGCTTTCTTT
NA	NA	TRBV4-1	TRBJ1-1	CASSLRMEARTHEAFF	TGCGCCAGCAGCCTCCGCATGGAAGCGAGGACGCATGAAGCTTTCTTT
NA	NA	TRBV7-9	TRBJ1-1	CASSLADEAFF	TGTGCCAGCAGCTTAGCCGATGAAGCTTTCTTT
NA	few	TRBV7-9	TRBJ2-1	CASSLGEQFF	TGTGCCAGCAGCTTAGGTGAGCAGTTCTTC
TRBD2	NA	TRBV6-1	TRBJ2-5	CASSMEAGVGETQYF	TGTGCCAGCAGCATGGAGGCGGGAGTTGGAGAGACCCAGTACTTC
TRBD1	few	TRBV7-9	TRBJ1-6	CASSSTPGQNSPLHF	TGTGCCAGCAGTTCTACACCGGGACAGAATTCACCCCTCCACTTT
TRBD1	NA	TRBV5-6	TRBJ2-1	CASSPKGQGRGVEQFF	TGTGCCAGCAGCCCGAAGGGACAGGGTCGGGGCGTTGAGCAGTTCTTC
TRBD1	NA	TRBV6-6	TRBJ1-6	CASSYLGTANSPLHF	TGTGCCAGCAGTTATTTAGGGACAGCAAATTCACCCCTCCACTTT
NA	NA	TRBV5-1	TRBJ2-5	CASSFTASQETQYF	TGCGCCAGCAGCTTTACTGCCAGCCAAGAGACCCAGTACTTC
NA	NA	TRBV19	TRBJ1-4	CATNLEGRTNEKLFF	TGTGCCACCAACCTCGAGGGGAGAACTAATGAAAAACTGTTTTTT
NA	NA	TRBV9	TRBJ2-7	CASSPGFGSTYEQYF	TGTGCCAGCAGCCCGGGTTTTGGCAGCACCTACGAGCAGTACTTC
NA	few	TRBV27	TRBJ1-1	CASRGATEAFF	TGTGCCAGCCGAGGGGCGACTGAAGCTTTCTTT
NA	NA	TRBV7-9	TRBJ2-2	CASRELRSGELFF	TGTGCCAGCAGGGAACTGAGGTCTGGGGAGCTGTTTTTT
NA	NA	TRBV5-1	TRBJ2-2	CASSLLPGELFF	TGCGCCAGCAGCTTGTTGCCCGGGGAGCTGTTTTTT
NA	few	TRBV4-1	TRBJ1-5	CASSQRHLSNQPQHF	TGCGCCAGCAGCCAGCGGCACCTTAGCAATCAGCCCCAGCATTTT
NA	NA	TRBV7-3	TRBJ2-3	CASSLKVRDRATDTQYF	TGTGCCAGCAGCTTAAAAGTCCGGGACCGAGCCACAGATACGCAGTATTTT